The 12 T cell receptor beta chains below all came from one sample that was sequenced in a study of identical twins (TCRdb year 2016). To prepare the library, 5' RACE was applied. Sequencing took place on an Illumina HiSeq 2000. Using fastp at Q25 and MiXCR, TCRdb reprocessed the public reads and kept productive beta chains. All rows with the same CDR3 protein become a single entry with the most common DNA and genes. This sample holds hundreds of thousands of distinct CDR3 sequences; 9% to 15% were observed only once. The ten top clones hold roughly 1.6% of the sample. Separately, the same data were catalogued under a study of yellow fever vaccine responses in identical twins.

Source material: PBMCs. These receptors were collected from a woman between 18 and 29 years old in good health.

In its sample, this clonotype was seen a few times. The chain links TRBV12-3 or TRBV12-4 to TRBJ2-2; TRBD1 aligns across 8 bases. The CDR3 spans 16 residues. With 5 bases clipped from V and 7 bases from J, the junction kept 12 bases outside the gene matches. The CDR3 loop reads CASSPPAWTGNGELFF. The CDR3 nucleotides are TGTGCCAGCAGTCCTCCAGCCTGGACAGGGAACGGGGAGCTGTTTTTT.

This rearrangement joins TRBV20-1 to TRBJ2-1, with TRBD1 matching over 7 bases. This CDR3 contains 14 residues. Germline V lookup: CDR1 DFQATT, CDR2 SNEGSKA (reference sequence). With V trimmed by 0 bases and J by 5 bases, 4 bases remained unmatched. Written as DNA, the CDR3 is TGCAGTGCTAGAGACGGGACAGAAAACAATGAGCAGTTCTTC. Translation: CSARDGTENNEQFF.

This clonotype came up a few times. This sequence joins TRBV9 and TRBJ2-3; 8 positions match TRBD2. Germline assignment: CDR1 SGDLS and CDR2 YYNGEE. There are 16 residues in the CDR3. Trimming at V came to 1 base and at J to 2 bases, leaving 6 bases not matched to a gene. CDR3 amino acids: CASSVIAGPATDTQYF. CDR3 DNA: TGTGCCAGCAGCGTAATAGCGGGGCCCGCCACAGATACGCAGTATTTT.

To note about this clonotype: At one end the junction does not follow the germline gene, possibly because of a read error. V usage is TRBV29-1 and J usage is TRBJ2-1; tentatively, D is TRBD2 (6 bases). This CDR3 contains 13 residues. CDR1 SQVTM and CDR2 ANQGSEA come from the germline V gene. The CDR3 region is CSVEEGLLNEQFF. The DNA of the CDR3 is TGCAGCGTAGAAGAGGGACTTCTCAATGAGCAGTTCTTC.

The rearrangement joins TRBV10-3 to TRBJ2-1, with D hard to call. Germline V gene sequence: CDR1 ENHRY, CDR2 SYGVKD. V dropped 6 bases and J dropped 2 bases, with 14 bases sitting between them. The CDR3 has 15 amino acids. The CDR3 DNA sequence: TGTGCCATCAGCCCCCGCGAAGGTCCCTACAATGAGCAGTTCTTC. As protein: CAISPREGPYNEQFF.

The table lists this clonotype with a few counts. The rearrangement uses TRBV5-8 and TRBJ2-3, with D perhaps TRBD1 or TRBD2 (5 bases each). This CDR3 is built from 16 residues. The ends were cut back, 9 bases at V and 0 bases at J, with 20 bases in the middle. The germline gives CDR1 SGHTS, CDR2 YDEGEE. Written as DNA, the CDR3 is TGTGCCAATCAACGGGGCGGAGCCCCTAGCACAGATACGCAGTATTTT. Translated, it gives CANQRGGAPSTDTQYF.

The chain has TRBV6-5 and TRBJ2-1; D gene unclear. Germline V CDR1 and CDR2: MNHEY, SVGAGI. With 2 bases removed from V and 4 bases from J, the gap between germline ends came to 9 bases. The CDR3 spans 14 residues. CDR3 loop: CASSYGEPYNEQFF. CDR3 in DNA: TGTGCCAGCAGTTACGGAGAGCCATACAATGAGCAGTTCTTC.

This clonotype was found a few times. The chain is built from TRBV6-6 and TRBJ1-3; no clear D gene. Trimming shortened V by 0 bases and J by 4 bases, and 4 bases separated the two germline ends. CDR3 length: 13 amino acids. Germline values: CDR1 MNHNY, CDR2 SVGAGI (reference sequence). CDR3 sequence (DNA): TGTGCCAGCAGTTACTCGGGGGGAAACACCATATATTTT. The encoded protein is CASSYSGGNTIYF.

This chain joins TRBV19 and TRBJ1-5, with a possible D match to TRBD1 (5 bases). Germline CDR1 is LNHDA and CDR2 is SQIVND (reference sequence). The CDR3 runs 13 residues. Trimming shortened V by 1 base and J by 10 bases, and 11 bases separated the two germline ends. CDR3 region: CASSIGTPSPQHF. In DNA form, the CDR3 reads TGTGCCAGTAGTATAGGGACACCGAGTCCCCAGCATTTT.

The chain joins TRBV4-1 to TRBJ2-5; D is unresolved. Trimming pared 4 bases from V and 3 bases from J, leaving 24 bases between. This CDR3 has 18 amino acids. Germline values: CDR1 MGHRA, CDR2 YSYEKL. The CDR3 DNA reads TGCGCCAGCAGCCTAAGTCCGTTGTCGCCCCCCTACAAAGAGACCCAGTACTTC. Amino acid sequence: CASSLSPLSPPYKETQYF.

This clonotype was recorded at least ten times. The J gene is TRBJ2-1, the V gene TRBV20-1; 9 bases are a match to TRBD2. CDR1 and CDR2 from the germline V gene are DFQATT and SNEGSKA (reference sequence). This CDR3 has 15 residues. V lost 6 bases, J lost 2 bases, and 8 bases stayed unmatched. CDR3 in DNA: TGCAGTGCACCGAATAGCGGGAGCCCCTACAATGAGCAGTTCTTC. Translated, it gives CSAPNSGSPYNEQFF.

This clonotype was picked up many times. The gene calls are TRBV4-1 and TRBJ1-1; D is perhaps TRBD1 (6 bases). Trimming shortened V by 2 bases and J by 10 bases, and 17 bases separated the two germline ends. The CDR3 is 14 residues long. Germline CDR1 reads MGHRA; CDR2 reads YSYEKL. The CDR3 protein is CASSQPRQERGAFF. The CDR3 region has the DNA TGCGCCAGCAGCCAACCCCGACAGGAAAGGGGAGCTTTCTTT.